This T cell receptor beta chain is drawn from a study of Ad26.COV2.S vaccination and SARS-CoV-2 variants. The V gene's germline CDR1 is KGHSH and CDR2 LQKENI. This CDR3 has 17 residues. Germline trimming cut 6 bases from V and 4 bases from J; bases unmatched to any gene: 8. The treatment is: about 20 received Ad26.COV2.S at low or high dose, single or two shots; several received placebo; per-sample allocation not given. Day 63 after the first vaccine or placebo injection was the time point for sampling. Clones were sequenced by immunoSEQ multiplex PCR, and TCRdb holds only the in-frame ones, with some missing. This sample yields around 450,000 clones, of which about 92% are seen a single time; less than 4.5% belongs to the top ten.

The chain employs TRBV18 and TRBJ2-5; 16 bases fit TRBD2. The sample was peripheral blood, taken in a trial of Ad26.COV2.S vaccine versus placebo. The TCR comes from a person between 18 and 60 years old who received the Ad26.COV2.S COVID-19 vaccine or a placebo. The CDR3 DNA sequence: TGTGCCAGCTCGCGGGGACTAGCGGGAGGGAGAAGAGAGACCCAGTACTTC. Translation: CASSRGLAGGRRETQYF.